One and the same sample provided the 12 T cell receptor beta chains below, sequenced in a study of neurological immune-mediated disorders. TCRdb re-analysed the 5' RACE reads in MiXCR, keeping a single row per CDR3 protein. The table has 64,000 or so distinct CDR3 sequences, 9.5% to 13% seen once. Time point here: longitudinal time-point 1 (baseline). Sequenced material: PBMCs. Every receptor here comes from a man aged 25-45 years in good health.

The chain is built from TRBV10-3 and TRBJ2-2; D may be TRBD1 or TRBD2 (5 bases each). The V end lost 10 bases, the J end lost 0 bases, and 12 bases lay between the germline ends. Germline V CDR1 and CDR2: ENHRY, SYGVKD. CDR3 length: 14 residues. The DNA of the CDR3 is TGTGCCACCGGGACGCCCGCGAACACCGGGGAGCTGTTTTTT. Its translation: CATGTPANTGELFF.

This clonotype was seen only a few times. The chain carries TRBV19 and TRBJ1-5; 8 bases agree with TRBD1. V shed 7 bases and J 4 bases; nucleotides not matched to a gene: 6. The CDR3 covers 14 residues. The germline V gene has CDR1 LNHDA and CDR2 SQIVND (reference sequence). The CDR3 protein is CASNLDRGNQPQHF. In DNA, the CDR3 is TGTGCCAGTAACCTAGACAGGGGAAATCAGCCCCAGCATTTT.

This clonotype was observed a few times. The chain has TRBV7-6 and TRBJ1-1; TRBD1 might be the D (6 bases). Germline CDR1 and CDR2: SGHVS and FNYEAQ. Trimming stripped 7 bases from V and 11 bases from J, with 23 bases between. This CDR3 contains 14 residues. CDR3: CASKAVQGPGEAFF. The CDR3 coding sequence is TGTGCCAGCAAGGCGGTGCAGGGGCCAGGGGAGGCTTTCTTT. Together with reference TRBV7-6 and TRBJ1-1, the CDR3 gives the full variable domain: GAGVSQSPRYKVTKRGQDVALRCDPISGHVSLYWYRQALGQGPEFLTYFNYEAQQDKSGLPNDRFSAERPEGSISTLTIQRTEQRDSAMYRCASKAVQGPGEAFFGQGTRLTVV.

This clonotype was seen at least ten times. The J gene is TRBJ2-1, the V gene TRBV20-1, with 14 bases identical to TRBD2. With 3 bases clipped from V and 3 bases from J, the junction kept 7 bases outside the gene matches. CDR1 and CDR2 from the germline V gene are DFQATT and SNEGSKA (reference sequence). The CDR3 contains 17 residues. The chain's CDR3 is CSARETSGRAFYNEQFF. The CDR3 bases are TGCAGTGCTAGGGAGACTAGCGGGAGGGCCTTCTACAATGAGCAGTTCTTC.

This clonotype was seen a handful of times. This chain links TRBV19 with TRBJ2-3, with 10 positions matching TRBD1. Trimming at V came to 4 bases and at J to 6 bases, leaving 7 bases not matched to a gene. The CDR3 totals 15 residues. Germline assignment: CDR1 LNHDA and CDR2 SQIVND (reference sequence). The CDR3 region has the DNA TGTGCCAGTAGTAAGACAGGGGGCACGAAGGATACGCAGTATTTT. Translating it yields CASSKTGGTKDTQYF.

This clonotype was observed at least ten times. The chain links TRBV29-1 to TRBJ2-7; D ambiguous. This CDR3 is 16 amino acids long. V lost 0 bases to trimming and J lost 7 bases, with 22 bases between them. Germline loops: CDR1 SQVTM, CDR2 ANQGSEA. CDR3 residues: CSVEDWARSQNGEQYF. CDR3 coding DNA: TGCAGCGTTGAAGATTGGGCGCGCTCGCAAAACGGGGAGCAGTACTTC.

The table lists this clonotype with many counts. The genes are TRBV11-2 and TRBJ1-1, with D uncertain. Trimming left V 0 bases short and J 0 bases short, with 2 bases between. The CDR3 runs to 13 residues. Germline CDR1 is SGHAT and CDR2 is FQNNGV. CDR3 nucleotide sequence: TGTGCCAGCAGCTTAGATGTGAACACTGAAGCTTTCTTT. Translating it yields CASSLDVNTEAFF.

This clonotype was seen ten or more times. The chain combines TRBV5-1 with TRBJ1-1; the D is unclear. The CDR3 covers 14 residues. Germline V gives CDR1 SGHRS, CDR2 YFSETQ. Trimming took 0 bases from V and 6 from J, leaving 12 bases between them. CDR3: CASSLGSRGAEAFF. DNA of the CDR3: TGCGCCAGCAGCTTGGGGAGCCGTGGGGCTGAAGCTTTCTTT.

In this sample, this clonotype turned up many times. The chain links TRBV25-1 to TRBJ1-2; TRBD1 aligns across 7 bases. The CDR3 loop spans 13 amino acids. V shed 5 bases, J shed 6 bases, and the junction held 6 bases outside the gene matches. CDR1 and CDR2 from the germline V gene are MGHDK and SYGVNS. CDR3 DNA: TGTGCCAGCAGTCAGGGGGTCGGAGATGGCTACACCTTC. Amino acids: CASSQGVGDGYTF.

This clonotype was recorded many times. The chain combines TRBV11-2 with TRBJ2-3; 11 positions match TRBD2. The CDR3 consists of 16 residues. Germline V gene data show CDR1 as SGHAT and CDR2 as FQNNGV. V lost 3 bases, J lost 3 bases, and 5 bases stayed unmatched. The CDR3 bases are TGTGCCAGCAGCTTCCTAGCGGGAGGACAGACAGATACGCAGTATTTT. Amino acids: CASSFLAGGQTDTQYF.

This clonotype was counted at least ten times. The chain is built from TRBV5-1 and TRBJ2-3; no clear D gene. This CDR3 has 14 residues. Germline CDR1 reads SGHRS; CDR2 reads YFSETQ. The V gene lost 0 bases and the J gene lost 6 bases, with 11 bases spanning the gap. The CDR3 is CASSLGLFPDTQYF. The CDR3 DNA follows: TGCGCCAGCAGCTTGGGACTCTTCCCGGATACGCAGTATTTT. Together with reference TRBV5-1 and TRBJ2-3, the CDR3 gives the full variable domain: KAGVTQTPRYLIKTRGQQVTLSCSPISGHRSVSWYQQTPGQGLQFLFEYFSETQRNKGNFPGRFSGRQFSNSRSEMNVSTLELGDSALYLCASSLGLFPDTQYFGPGTRLTVL.

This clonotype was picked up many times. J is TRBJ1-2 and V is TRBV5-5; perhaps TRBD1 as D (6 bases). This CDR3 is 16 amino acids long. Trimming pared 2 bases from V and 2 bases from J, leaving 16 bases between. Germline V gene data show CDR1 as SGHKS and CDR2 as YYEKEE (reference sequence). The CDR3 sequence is CASSFGRTAVNYGYTF. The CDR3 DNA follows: TGTGCCAGCAGCTTCGGTCGGACAGCCGTAAACTATGGCTACACCTTC. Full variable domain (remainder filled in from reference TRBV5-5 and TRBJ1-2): DAGVTQSPTHLIKTRGQQVTLRCSPISGHKSVSWYQQVLGQGPQFIFQYYEKEERGRGNFPDRFSARQFPNYSSELNVNALLLGDSALYLCASSFGRTAVNYGYTFGSGTRLTVV.